One and the same sample provided the 12 T cell receptor beta chains below, sequenced in a study of coeliac disease. Produced via immunoSEQ multiplex PCR; TCRdb's table is partial and in-frame only. Altogether thousands of clones are present, about 73% being singletons, with the ten largest covering around 14%. Sequenced input: intraepithelial lymphocytes from the gut. The receptors were sampled from a man younger than 35 with celiac disease on a gluten-free diet.

CDR3 DNA sequence: TGTGCCAGCAGTTTGCCGGGACTAGCGGGATTTAAGCAGTACTTC. Amino acid sequence: CASSLPGLAGFKQYF. The chain links TRBV27 to TRBJ2-7, with TRBD2 matching 13 bases. With V trimmed by 3 bases and J by 8 bases, 7 bases remained unmatched. Germline CDR1 and CDR2: MNHEY and SMNVEV (reference sequence). This CDR3 has 15 residues.

This clone appeared a few times. The chain has TRBV5-6 and TRBJ1-2; TRBD1 aligns across 8 bases. Per germline, CDR1 SGHDT and CDR2 YYEEEE. CDR3 length: 14 residues. The ends lost 0 bases at V and 4 bases at J; junction bases unmatched: 2. This CDR3 is CASSLVGQAYGYTF. CDR3 nucleotide sequence: TGTGCCAGCAGCTTGGTGGGACAGGCCTATGGCTACACCTTC. The whole variable domain, remainder taken from reference TRBV5-6 and TRBJ1-2, is DAGVTQSPTHLIKTRGQQVTLRCSPKSGHDTVSWYQQALGQGPQFIFQYYEEEERQRGNFPDRFSGHQFPNYSSELNVNALLLGDSALYLCASSLVGQAYGYTFGSGTRLTVV.

The chain has TRBV9 and TRBJ2-1; 8 nucleotides agree with TRBD2. The germline V gene has CDR1 SGDLS and CDR2 YYNGEE. The V segment lost 7 bases and the J segment 7 bases; nucleotides outside the gene matches: 16. The CDR3 has 16 amino acids. The DNA of the CDR3 is TGTGCCAGCGAACCCTATTCGGGGGGGCTGGGTAATGAGCAGTTCTTC. This encodes CASEPYSGGLGNEQFF.

The chain employs TRBV7-9 and TRBJ1-3; no firm D call. Germline V gene data show CDR1 as SEHNR and CDR2 as FQNEAQ (reference sequence). The V end lost 3 bases, the J end lost 0 bases, and 6 bases lay between the germline ends. The CDR3 contains 14 residues. The CDR3 is CASSFASSGNTIYF. The CDR3 nucleotides read TGTGCCAGCAGCTTCGCGAGCTCTGGAAACACCATATATTTT.

The chain combines TRBV19 with TRBJ1-1; 9 bases agree with TRBD1. CDR3 length equals 13 residues. Germline V gene sequence: CDR1 LNHDA, CDR2 SQIVND (reference sequence). Trimming removed 5 bases from V and 5 bases from J; junction bases left unmatched: 3. CDR3 sequence (DNA): TGTGCCAGTAGTCTTGGGACAGGGACTGAAGCTTTCTTT. It yields the protein CASSLGTGTEAFF.

This clone was seen more than once but under ten times. The chain is built from TRBV5-4 and TRBJ2-5; 9 bases line up with TRBD1. From germline, CDR1 is SGHNT and CDR2 YYREEE (reference sequence). The CDR3 totals 14 residues. The junction had 6 bases not matched to a gene; V was cut back by 6 bases and J by 3 bases. The CDR3 DNA sequence: TGTGCCAGCAAACCCGGGACAGGGAAAGAGACCCAGTACTTC. It translates to CASKPGTGKETQYF.

This chain uses TRBV6-1 with TRBJ1-4; 7 bases match TRBD1. V trimming: 2 bases; J trimming: 5 bases; junction bases outside the gene matches: 11. Germline CDR1 reads MNHNS; CDR2 reads SASEGT. The CDR3 is 17 amino acids. The CDR3 DNA reads as TGTGCCAGCAGTGAATGGGACAGCCCGTGGGTGAATGAAAAACTGTTTTTT. Encoded protein: CASSEWDSPWVNEKLFF.

The V gene is TRBV28, the J gene TRBJ2-5; D is possibly TRBD1 (6 bases). Per germline, CDR1 MDHEN and CDR2 SYDVKM. The CDR3 contains 16 residues. Deletions cut 1 base from V and 5 bases from J, with 17 bases between. CDR3 protein: CASSLFARGIGETQYF. CDR3 sequence (DNA): TGTGCCAGCAGTTTATTTGCCAGGGGAATCGGGGAGACCCAGTACTTC.

This clone turned up a few times. This sequence joins TRBV29-1 and TRBJ2-7; perhaps TRBD1 as D (6 bases). Germline values: CDR1 SQVTM, CDR2 ANQGSEA. The CDR3 spans 13 residues. V shed 0 bases and J shed 1 base, with 7 bases lying between them. The CDR3 here is CSVEDGQSYEQYF. Here the CDR3 DNA reads TGCAGCGTTGAAGATGGACAGTCCTACGAGCAGTACTTC.

In this sample, this clone turned up a few times. The rearrangement links TRBV5-1 to TRBJ1-3; TRBD1 is a possible D gene (6 bases). Germline assignment: CDR1 SGHRS and CDR2 YFSETQ. V was cut by 3 bases and J by 0 bases, with 10 bases left in between. This CDR3 spans 15 amino acids. This chain's CDR3 is CASSSQGHSGNTIYF. In nucleotides, the CDR3 is TGCGCCAGCAGCTCACAGGGCCACTCTGGAAACACCATATATTTT.

DNA of the CDR3: TGTGCCAGCAGCCGACAGTTGGATGCTTTCCAGCATTTT. This sequence encodes CASSRQLDAFQHF. V usage is TRBV11-1 and J usage is TRBJ1-5; TRBD1 is a possible D gene (5 bases). The CDR3 runs to 13 residues. Trimming shortened V by 5 bases and J by 12 bases, and 17 bases separated the two germline ends. Germline V gives CDR1 SGHAT, CDR2 FQDESV (reference sequence).

This sequence joins TRBV30 and TRBJ1-1; D gene ambiguous. The ends were cut back, 3 bases at V and 4 bases at J, with 12 bases in the middle. Germline V gene lookup returns CDR1 GTSNPN and CDR2 SVGIG (reference sequence). This CDR3 has 13 residues. Written as DNA, the CDR3 is TGTGCCTGGAGGGAATTAGGGAGCACTGAAGCTTTCTTT. Translated, it gives CAWRELGSTEAFF. The full variable domain, in which reference TRBV30 and TRBJ1-1 provide the parts outside the CDR3, is SQTIHQWPATLVQPVGSPLSLECTVEGTSNPNLYWYRQAAGRGLQLLFYSVGIGQISSEVPQNLSASRPQDRQFILSSKKLLLSDSGFYLCAWRELGSTEAFFGQGTRLTVV.